This TCR beta chain was obtained from a study of blood T cell repertoires in COVID-19. Generated by immunoSEQ multiplex PCR, the TCRdb table keeps only in-frame clones and is missing some. The sample lists 240,000 or so clones; around 88% were seen once. With 0 bases removed from V and 0 bases from J, the gap between germline ends came to 7 bases. The germline gives CDR1 SGHRS, CDR2 YFSETQ. There are 15 residues in the CDR3. The source material was peripheral blood. The chain is built from TRBV5-1 and TRBJ1-3; D is unresolved. The source of this sequence is a woman aged 25-40 years who had recovered from COVID-19. Here the CDR3 DNA reads TGCGCCAGCAGCTTGGACAGTCCCTCTGGAAACACCATATATTTT. This encodes CASSLDSPSGNTIYF.